Below are 12 T cell receptor beta chains sequenced from a single sample in a study of blood T cells in healthy people across ages. PCR was performed a second time for roughly 7 to 11 cycles using a sample-barcoded 5' primer and a J-beta primer mix. TCRdb recomputed calls from the 5' RACE reads with MiXCR, one row per CDR3 protein. The table records fewer than 950,000 distinct CDR3 sequences, approximately 53% of them present only once. The sequencing input was blood. Receptors originate from an elderly man in good health.

The rearrangement joins TRBV15 to TRBJ1-2; 7 nucleotides align to TRBD1. CDR1 LNHNV and CDR2 YYDKDF come from the germline V gene (reference sequence). The CDR3 sequence is 14 residues long. V lost 4 bases to trimming and J lost 6 bases; unmatched junction nucleotides: 8. The CDR3 nucleotides read TGTGCCACCAGCAACAGACAGGGTCAAGATGGCTACACCTTC. This gives the protein CATSNRQGQDGYTF.

The rearrangement uses TRBV7-9 and TRBJ2-3; D ambiguous. V was cut by 2 bases and J by 2 bases, with 14 bases left in between. The germline V gene encodes CDR1 SEHNR and CDR2 FQNEAQ (reference sequence). The CDR3 spans 16 residues. In DNA, the CDR3 is TGTGCCAGCAGCTTACTTACGTGGGCTTTCACAGATACGCAGTATTTT. Protein sequence: CASSLLTWAFTDTQYF.

The V and J genes are TRBV2 and TRBJ1-2; no clear D gene. The CDR3 covers 15 residues. CDR1 is SNHLY, CDR2 FYNNEI, per germline. Between the trimmed V and J ends, which lost 1 base and 4 bases, there was a span of 13 bases. This chain's CDR3 is CASSEGSVRLYGYTF. CDR3 sequence (DNA): TGTGCCAGCAGTGAAGGGTCGGTAAGACTCTATGGCTACACCTTC. Looking up the rest from reference TRBV2 and TRBJ1-2 gives the full variable domain: EPEVTQTPSHQVTQMGQEVILRCVPISNHLYFYWYRQILGQKVEFLVSFYNNEISEKSEIFDDQFSVERPDGSNFTLKIRSTKLEDSAMYFCASSEGSVRLYGYTFGSGTRLTVV.

This clonotype was counted between two and nine times. This rearrangement joins TRBV20-1 to TRBJ2-7; possibly TRBD2 for D (5 bases). Trimming removed 2 bases at V and 0 bases at J, with 11 bases between. The CDR3 has 14 residues. CDR1 and CDR2 from the germline V gene are DFQATT and SNEGSKA (reference sequence). CDR3 DNA: TGCAGTGCTAGACCCCAGCGGCGCTCCTACGAGCAGTACTTC. Translated: CSARPQRRSYEQYF.

This CDR3 reads CASTQPAGLTEAFF. Here the CDR3 DNA reads TGTGCCAGCACCCAACCGGCAGGGCTCACTGAAGCTTTCTTT. This chain uses TRBV12-3 or TRBV12-4 with TRBJ1-1, with D maybe TRBD1 (5 bases). The CDR3 spans 14 residues. The V gene lost 7 bases and the J gene lost 4 bases, with 16 bases spanning the gap.

This clonotype was seen only once. The chain combines TRBV14 with TRBJ2-3, with D maybe TRBD1 (6 bases). The CDR3 consists of 15 residues. The V and J ends lost 4 bases and 3 bases respectively, with 14 bases between them. CDR1 SGHDN and CDR2 FVKESK come from the germline V gene. CDR3 amino acids: CASSRTTGRTDTQYF. The CDR3 nucleotides are TGTGCCAGCAGCCGGACCACAGGGCGGACAGATACGCAGTATTTT.

The chain uses TRBV29-1 and TRBJ2-4; D perhaps matches TRBD2 (5 bases). The V gene lost 4 bases and the J gene lost 0 bases, with 10 bases spanning the gap. The length of the CDR3 is 14 residues. Looked up from germline, CDR1 is SQVTM and CDR2 is ANQGSEA. The CDR3 nucleotides read TGCAGCGTTGCCCCCGGACTAGCCAAAAACATTCAGTACTTC. This sequence encodes CSVAPGLAKNIQYF.

The sample holds many counts of this clonotype. CDR3 amino acids: CASSLREEDTQYF. The CDR3 nucleotides read TGTGCCAGCAGCTTGAGAGAGGAAGATACGCAGTATTTT. The rearrangement joins TRBV5-8 to TRBJ2-3; D unclear. CDR1 is SGHTS, CDR2 YDEGEE, per germline. The CDR3 is made up of 13 amino acids. Between the trimmed V and J ends, which lost 1 base and 5 bases, there was a span of 8 bases.

The V and J genes are TRBV20-1 and TRBJ2-1; possibly TRBD1 for D (6 bases). Trimming shortened V by 0 bases and J by 7 bases, and 10 bases separated the two germline ends. The CDR3 runs to 13 residues. From germline, CDR1 is DFQATT and CDR2 SNEGSKA (reference sequence). CDR3 sequence reads: CSARDDRSNEQFF. As DNA, the CDR3 is TGCAGTGCTAGAGACGACAGGAGTAATGAGCAGTTCTTC.

This clonotype has just one count. The V gene is TRBV2, the J gene TRBJ2-4; D uncertain. The end of the DNA aligns better with TRBJ2-7, so the J call may be wrong. CDR1 is SNHLY and CDR2 is FYNNEI in the germline V gene. The CDR3 is 14 residues long. CDR3: CASNLWGVYYEQYF. The DNA for the CDR3 is TGTGCCAGCAACCTCTGGGGTGTCTACTACGAGCAGTACTTC.

This clonotype was picked up a small number of times. The J gene is TRBJ2-5, the V gene TRBV2; a weak D match, TRBD2 (7 bases). The CDR3 has 13 amino acids. V lost 8 bases, J lost 5 bases, and 15 bases lay in between. Germline CDR1 SNHLY, CDR2 FYNNEI. The CDR3, as DNA: TGTGCCAGCGCCCCGGGGGGCGTTGAGACCCAGTACTTC. Its translation: CASAPGGVETQYF.

The gene calls are TRBV5-6 and TRBJ2-1, with 11 bases lining up with TRBD2. The CDR3 consists of 16 residues. CDR1 and CDR2 from the germline V gene are SGHDT and YYEEEE. V was pared by 3 bases and J by 3 bases, with 5 bases of the junction left unmatched. CDR3 region: CASSSTTSGGYNEQFF. The DNA of the CDR3 is TGTGCCAGCAGCTCCACTACTAGCGGGGGCTACAATGAGCAGTTCTTC.